One TCR beta chain is described in this entry. The antigen is not known. This sample is drawn from a study of T cell repertoires in cytomegalovirus infection. Looking at the study overall: Matching HLA type and CMV infection were both indicated by public TCR beta signatures. Study results and limitations: It was HLA-C-restricted CMV-specific TCR beta clonotypes that dominated the response ex vivo. Totalled public TCR beta family frequency picked out people who carried CMV plus the relevant HLA.

V dropped 2 bases and J dropped 1 base, with 20 bases sitting between them. The CDR3 is made up of 18 amino acids. Each CDR3 protein gets one entry after TCRdb re-called the reads with MiXCR. In the table there are about 230,000 distinct CDR3 sequences, 6% to 8% of which are singletons. This sequence originates from a human donor in good health (CMV status not recorded). Some clones in this sample may be carry-over from other donors' samples. Sequencing used PBMCs. This rearrangement joins TRBV23-1 to TRBJ1-1; D unclear. TRBV23-1 is known as an ORF, though its function is uncertain. In nucleotides, the CDR3 is TGCGCCAGCAGTCAAGGAGGTGAAGCATCAGGCGGGAACACTGAAGCTTTCTTT. Translated, it gives CASSQGGEASGGNTEAFF.